The 3 T cell receptor beta chains below all came from one sample that was sequenced in a study of Ad26.COV2.S vaccination and SARS-CoV-2 variants (dated by TCRdb to about 2021). Library generation was performed with the immunoSEQ multiplex PCR assay. TCRdb limited this immuneACCESS table to in-frame rearrangements with V and J called. A share of clones is missing; checked studies link under half to unresolved V genes, and the rest is unexplained. Present in this sample are about 680,000 clones, around 89% of which were seen just once. The ten largest clones take up around 1.4% of the sample. The treatment or condition label, as the study defines it: about 20 received Ad26.COV2.S at low or high dose, single or two shots; 5 received placebo; per-sample allocation not given. Repertoires of vaccine and placebo recipients were sequenced from samples collected on day 63 after the first injection. The sequencing used peripheral blood, collected in a trial of Ad26.COV2.S vaccine versus placebo. Receptors were obtained from a person between 18 and 59 years old who received the Ad26.COV2.S COVID-19 vaccine or a placebo.

This clone was detected once. The chain links TRBV5-1 to TRBJ1-6; D is undetermined. The CDR3 length is 17 residues. Germline assignment: CDR1 SGHRS and CDR2 YFSETQ. V was cut by 0 bases and J by 0 bases, with 10 bases left in between. The CDR3 region is CASSLGSGGSYNSPLHF. The CDR3 DNA is TGCGCCAGCAGCTTGGGGTCGGGAGGCTCCTATAATTCACCCCTCCACTTT.

This clone was seen only once. J is TRBJ1-1 and V is TRBV7-9; no firm D call. The CDR3 contains 14 residues. V lost 5 bases to trimming and J lost 3 bases, with 13 bases between them. Germline V gives CDR1 SEHNR, CDR2 FQNEAQ (reference sequence). The CDR3 protein is CASSTITPDTEAFF. In nucleotides, the CDR3 is TGTGCCAGCAGCACTATTACCCCCGACACTGAAGCTTTCTTT.

In its sample, this clone was seen a few times. The chain joins TRBV5-4 to TRBJ2-7, with 13 bases that match TRBD2. V shed 4 bases and J 5 bases; nucleotides not matched to a gene: 6. The CDR3 spans 15 residues. Germline values: CDR1 SGHNT, CDR2 YYREEE (reference sequence). CDR3 nucleotides: TGTGCCAGCAGCCGAACTAGCGGGGGGGCAAACGAGCAGTACTTC. Translated, it gives CASSRTSGGANEQYF. Looking up the rest from reference TRBV5-4 and TRBJ2-7 gives the full variable domain: ETGVTQSPTHLIKTRGQQVTLRCSSQSGHNTVSWYQQALGQGPQFIFQYYREEENGRGNFPPRFSGLQFPNYSSELNVNALELDDSALYLCASSRTSGGANEQYFGPGTRLTVT.